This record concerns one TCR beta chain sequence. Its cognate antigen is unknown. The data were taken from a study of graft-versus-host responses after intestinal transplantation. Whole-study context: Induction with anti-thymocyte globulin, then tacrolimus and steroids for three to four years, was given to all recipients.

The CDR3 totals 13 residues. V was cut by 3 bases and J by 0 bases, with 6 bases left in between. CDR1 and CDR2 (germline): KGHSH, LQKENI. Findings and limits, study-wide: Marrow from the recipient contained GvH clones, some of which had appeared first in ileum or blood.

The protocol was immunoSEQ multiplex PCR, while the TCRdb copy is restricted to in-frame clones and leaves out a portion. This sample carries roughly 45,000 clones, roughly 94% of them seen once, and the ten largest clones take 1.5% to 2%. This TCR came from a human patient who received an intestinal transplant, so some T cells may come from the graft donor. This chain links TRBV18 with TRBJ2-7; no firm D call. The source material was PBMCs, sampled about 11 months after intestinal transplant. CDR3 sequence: CASSPAVSYEQYF. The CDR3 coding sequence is TGTGCCAGCTCACCGGCGGTCTCCTACGAGCAGTACTTC. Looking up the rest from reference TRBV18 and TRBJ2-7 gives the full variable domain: NAGVMQNPRHLVRRRGQEARLRCSPMKGHSHVYWYRQLPEEGLKFMVYLQKENIIDESGMPKERFSAEFPKEGPSILRIQQVVRGDSAAYFCASSPAVSYEQYFGPGTRLTVT.